One T cell receptor (beta chain) is described in this entry. Its antigen is undetermined. This entry belongs to a study of blood T cells in healthy people across ages. A second PCR, run for roughly 7 to 12 cycles, used a sample-barcoded 5' primer plus a J-beta primer mix. TCRdb re-derived calls from the 5' RACE reads in MiXCR, one entry per CDR3 protein. The table shows fewer than 1,200,000 distinct CDR3 sequences, with under 30% occurring only once. Collection of around 10 milliliters of peripheral blood was performed for each donor. PBMCs were isolated at a quantity of at least 7 million per sample. Per sample, at least 6 micrograms of total RNA were extracted. Study-level findings and limits: Unknown CMV status may confound age-related changes in expanded clones.

CDR1 MNHEY and CDR2 SVGEGT come from the germline V gene. V shed 0 bases, J shed 8 bases, and the junction held 6 bases outside the gene matches. The CDR3 has 16 residues. These data also featured in a second study, about T cells of mothers and their children.

Sequenced material: blood. The sequence came from a girl aged 2 to 10 in good health. V is TRBV6-2 or TRBV6-3 and J is TRBJ2-5; TRBD2 matches at 13 bases. The DNA for the CDR3 is TGTGCCAGCAGTTACTCGAGGACTAGCGGGAGCCCAACCCAGTACTTC. It codes for CASSYSRTSGSPTQYF.